Sequencing of this T cell receptor (beta chain) was carried out in a study of spatial heterogeneity in lung cancer. Study outcomes and limitations: Circulating ubiquitous expanded tumor TCRs were observed more frequently at resection than at follow-up.

TCRdb called the 5' RACE reads again in MiXCR, with one record for every CDR3 protein. This table holds about 92,000 distinct CDR3 sequences, more than 10% found once. About this clonotype itself: Antigen specificity is unknown.

This CDR3 is built from 16 residues. V was trimmed by 6 bases and J by 8 bases, leaving 20 bases between them. Germline CDR1 and CDR2: MNHNY and SVGAGI (reference sequence). Documented time point: sample taken at primary tumor resection. Samples came from around 70 TRACERx patients with untreated early-stage lung cancer. Sequencing of whole RNA from tumor, nontumor lung or frozen PBMC involved no sorting. This chain links TRBV6-6 with TRBJ1-6; D is ambiguous. This TCR derives from a male donor with early-stage non-small cell lung cancer. Sequencing used PBMCs, obtained at surgery. This CDR3 reads CASSPPARARYSPLHF. CDR3 coding DNA: TGTGCCAGCAGCCCCCCCGCCCGGGCCCGCTATTCACCCCTCCACTTT.